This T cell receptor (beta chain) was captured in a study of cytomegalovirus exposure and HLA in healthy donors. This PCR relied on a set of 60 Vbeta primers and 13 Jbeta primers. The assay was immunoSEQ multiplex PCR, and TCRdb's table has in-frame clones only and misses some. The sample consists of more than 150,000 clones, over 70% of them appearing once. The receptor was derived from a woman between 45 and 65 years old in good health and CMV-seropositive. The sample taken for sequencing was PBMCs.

This chain's CDR3 is CASSLEFAGQGGYTF. The CDR3 DNA reads as TGCGCCAGCAGCTTGGAGTTCGCGGGGCAGGGTGGCTACACCTTC. The chain uses TRBV5-1 and TRBJ1-2; tentative D call: TRBD1 (5 bases). The V gene's germline CDR1 is SGHRS and CDR2 YFSETQ. V lost 0 bases and J 7 bases, leaving 16 bases between the germline ends. The CDR3 consists of 15 residues.